The 10 T cell receptor beta chains presented below share a single source sample, sequenced in a study of blood T cell repertoires in COVID-19 (dated by TCRdb to the early 2020s). The library was built by means of the immunoSEQ multiplex PCR assay. TCRdb limited this immuneACCESS table to in-frame rearrangements with V and J called. A share of clones is missing; checked studies link under half to unresolved V genes, and the rest is unexplained. This sample is represented by a few hundred thousand clones; about 90% of them were singletons. The top ten hold approximately 2.3% of the sample. The sample was peripheral blood. These receptors originate from a woman aged 55-75 years with COVID-19, enrolled during active disease.

The chain joins TRBV19 to TRBJ1-5; D unclear. Germline CDR1 reads LNHDA; CDR2 reads SQIVND (reference sequence). Trimming took off 6 bases at V and 5 bases at J, with 11 bases between the two ends. CDR3 length equals 13 residues. The CDR3 sequence: CASSEGVYQPQHF. The CDR3, as DNA: TGTGCCAGTAGCGAGGGAGTATATCAGCCCCAGCATTTT. Full variable domain (outside the CDR3, taken from reference TRBV19 and TRBJ1-5): DGGITQSPKYLFRKEGQNVTLSCEQNLNHDAMYWYRQDPGQGLRLIYYSQIVNDFQKGDIAEGYSVSREKKESFPLTVTSAQKNPTAFYLCASSEGVYQPQHFGDGTRLSIL.

CDR3 protein: CASTLLGWPRQGVAQPQHF. DNA of the CDR3: TGTGCCAGTACCTTACTAGGGTGGCCACGACAGGGCGTAGCTCAGCCCCAGCATTTT. The gene calls are TRBV19 and TRBJ1-5, with 7 nucleotides matching TRBD1. Germline V lookup: CDR1 LNHDA, CDR2 SQIVND (reference sequence). V was pared by 7 bases and J by 6 bases, with 24 bases of the junction left unmatched. This CDR3 comprises 19 residues.

The V call is TRBV11-3, the J call TRBJ2-2, with D uncertain. There are 14 residues in the CDR3. The germline V gene has CDR1 SGHNT and CDR2 YENEEA. Trimming took 3 bases from V and 4 from J, leaving 9 bases between them. DNA for the CDR3: TGTGCCAGCAGCTTCAGACTGGGCACCGGGGAGCTGTTTTTT. Translating it yields CASSFRLGTGELFF.

J is TRBJ1-6 and V is TRBV10-3; D gene unclear. The germline gives CDR1 ENHRY, CDR2 SYGVKD. The CDR3 spans 14 residues. V lost 0 bases, J lost 8 bases, and 8 bases lay in between. The DNA for the CDR3 is TGTGCCATCAGTGAGTCTCCGAGGGATTCACCCCTCCACTTT. Translating it yields CAISESPRDSPLHF.

The rearrangement joins TRBV6-6 to TRBJ1-1, with D perhaps matching TRBD1 (5 bases). V was pared by 4 bases and J by 4 bases, with 13 bases between. Looked up from germline, CDR1 is MNHNY and CDR2 is SVGAGI (reference sequence). This CDR3 region has 14 residues. CDR3 residues: CASSSRVSGTEAFF. The CDR3 DNA sequence: TGTGCCAGCAGTTCCAGGGTGTCTGGCACTGAAGCTTTCTTT.

The chain employs TRBV7-2 and TRBJ1-2; tentatively, D is TRBD1 (6 bases). V was cut by 5 bases and J by 3 bases, with 13 bases left in between. Germline CDR1 and CDR2: SGHTA and FQGNSA. The length of the CDR3 is 14 residues. CDR3 loop: CASSPGQLYYGYTF. CDR3 nucleotides: TGTGCCAGCAGCCCCGGACAGTTATACTATGGCTACACCTTC.

This chain links TRBV3-1 (or the pseudogene TRBV3-2) with TRBJ1-5, with TRBD1 as a possible D gene (5 bases). V lost 3 bases and J lost 0, with 9 bases in between. The CDR3 is 15 amino acids. In germline, CDR1 is LGHDT, CDR2 YNNKEL (reference sequence). The CDR3 region has the DNA TGTGCCAGCAGCCACAAAGGGGTTAGCAATCAGCCCCAGCATTTT. Encoded protein: CASSHKGVSNQPQHF.

In DNA, the CDR3 is TGTGCCAGCAGCTTAGGGGACGGGAGATCCTACGAGCAGTACTTC. Residues: CASSLGDGRSYEQYF. The V and J genes are TRBV7-9 and TRBJ2-7, with TRBD2 as a possible D gene (6 bases). In germline, CDR1 is SEHNR, CDR2 FQNEAQ (reference sequence). The CDR3 loop spans 15 amino acids. Deletions cut 1 base from V and 1 base from J, with 11 bases between.

This chain uses TRBV4-1 with TRBJ1-2; 9 bases agree with TRBD1. With V trimmed by 4 bases and J by 4 bases, 7 bases remained unmatched. Germline V CDR1 and CDR2: MGHRA, YSYEKL. This CDR3 has 15 residues. CDR3: CASSPTTTGGYGYTF. The DNA for the CDR3 is TGCGCCAGCAGCCCGACGACGACAGGGGGCTATGGCTACACCTTC.

The chain combines TRBV7-9 with TRBJ2-2; 7 nucleotides agree with TRBD1. The V gene end was trimmed by 5 bases and the J gene end by 4 bases; junction bases not matched to a gene: 7. This CDR3 is 15 amino acids long. CDR1 and CDR2 from the germline V gene are SEHNR and FQNEAQ (reference sequence). CDR3 protein: CASSIDGTVTGELFF. CDR3 DNA sequence: TGTGCCAGCAGCATAGATGGGACAGTCACCGGGGAGCTGTTTTTT.